This TCR beta chain was identified during a study of T cell responses to AZD1222 COVID-19 vaccine. Assay used: immunoSEQ multiplex PCR; TCRdb lists only in-frame clones, some missing. Here the sample spans under 130,000 clones, about 93% being singletons. After removal of 4 bases from V and 7 bases from J, the junction contained 7 bases not matched to a gene. Germline CDR1 and CDR2: MNHEY and SVGAGI. The CDR3 spans 15 residues. This clonotype was obtained from an adult in good health. This specimen consisted of peripheral blood, obtained on day 0 of AZD1222 vaccination. The V call is TRBV6-5, the J call TRBJ2-1; the match to TRBD2 covers 10 bases. The CDR3 DNA reads as TGTGCCAGCAGTTCTAGCGGGGGTGGTAAGAATGAGCAGTTCTTC. The encoded protein is CASSSSGGGKNEQFF.